The 9 T cell receptor beta chains below come from one sample, sequenced in a study of T cell repertoires in cytomegalovirus infection. These receptors lack a known antigen. TCRdb independently ran MiXCR on the reads; one entry per CDR3 protein. The data contain some 110,000 distinct CDR3 sequences, roughly a tenth of them singletons. The sample comprised PBMCs, sequenced either directly or after in vitro stimulation (not recorded which). The receptors were gathered from a human donor in good health (CMV status not recorded). Some clones in this sample may be carry-over from other donors' samples.

This clonotype was observed at least ten times. The V gene is TRBV2, the J gene TRBJ2-1, with 8 bases fitting TRBD1. The CDR3 has 15 residues. Germline CDR1 is SNHLY and CDR2 is FYNNEI. Germline trimming cut 4 bases from V and 4 bases from J; bases unmatched to any gene: 6. The CDR3 DNA follows: TGTGCCAGCAGTGTTGACAGGGGCGGTTACAATGAGCAGTTCTTC. Amino acid sequence: CASSVDRGGYNEQFF.

This clonotype occurred many times. Written as DNA, the CDR3 is TGTGCCAGCAGCTACCCAGACGGGGCGGGAGTTTTCGTGGAGACCCAGTACTTC. As protein: CASSYPDGAGVFVETQYF. The V call is TRBV7-2, the J call TRBJ2-5, with TRBD2 matching over 7 bases. This CDR3 has 18 amino acids. CDR1 and CDR2 from the germline V gene are SGHTA and FQGNSA. The ends lost 4 bases at V and 5 bases at J; junction bases unmatched: 19.

This clonotype was recorded at least ten times. V usage is TRBV19 and J usage is TRBJ1-6, with D tentatively TRBD1 (5 bases). The germline V and J ends were trimmed by 2 bases and 7 bases, with 15 bases remaining between them. The CDR3 totals 16 residues. The germline gives CDR1 LNHDA, CDR2 SQIVND (reference sequence). In DNA form, the CDR3 reads TGTGCCAGTAGTATACGGGGTGTCGGGGGGAATTCACCCCTCCACTTT. This codes for CASSIRGVGGNSPLHF.

The chain employs TRBV6-5 and TRBJ1-6; D is uncertain. The CDR3 totals 16 residues. Trimming pared 0 bases from V and 5 bases from J, leaving 11 bases between. In germline, CDR1 is MNHEY, CDR2 SVGAGI. CDR3 coding DNA: TGTGCCAGCAGTTACTCGAGTCTGGAGGATAATTCACCCCTCCACTTT. Protein: CASSYSSLEDNSPLHF.

The chain is built from TRBV6-8 and TRBJ2-5, with TRBD2 identical over 10 bases. Losses at the gene ends were 6 bases for V and 1 base for J; bases not matched to a gene: 14. Germline CDR1 MNHGY, CDR2 SAAAGT. The CDR3 runs to 18 residues. The CDR3 DNA reads TGTGCCAGCAGGTCAACTAGCGGGGCCGACGAGAGCCAAGAGACCCAGTACTTC. Amino acid sequence: CASRSTSGADESQETQYF.

This clonotype has just a few counts. The V gene is TRBV18, the J gene TRBJ2-5; 7 positions agree with TRBD1. V was pared by 1 base and J by 1 base, with 0 bases of the junction left unmatched. CDR1 is KGHSH and CDR2 is LQKENI in the germline V gene. The CDR3 has 14 amino acids. CDR3 sequence reads: CASSPRDSQETQYF. Written as DNA, the CDR3 is TGTGCCAGCTCACCACGGGACAGCCAAGAGACCCAGTACTTC.

This clonotype was counted at least ten times. The chain joins TRBV6-6 to TRBJ1-6; D may be TRBD1 (6 bases). Trimming shortened V by 6 bases and J by 4 bases, and 16 bases separated the two germline ends. There are 16 residues in the CDR3. From germline, CDR1 is MNHNY and CDR2 SVGAGI (reference sequence). As DNA, the CDR3 is TGTGCCAGCAGAGATACAGGGTCTAAGTATAATTCACCCCTCCACTTT. Translation: CASRDTGSKYNSPLHF.

This clonotype came up many times. This chain uses TRBV7-2 with TRBJ1-2; D unresolved. Deletions cut 2 bases from V and 0 bases from J, with 7 bases between. CDR1 is SGHTA, CDR2 FQGNSA, per germline. The CDR3 spans 14 residues. The DNA of the CDR3 is TGTGCCAGCAGCTTAAGCCTGTCTAACTATGGCTACACCTTC. The encoded protein is CASSLSLSNYGYTF. Variable domain in full (rest from reference TRBV7-2 and TRBJ1-2): GAGVSQSPSNKVTEKGKDVELRCDPISGHTALYWYRQSLGQGLEFLIYFQGNSAPDKSGLPSDRFSAERTGGSVSTLTIQRTQQEDSAVYLCASSLSLSNYGYTFGSGTRLTVV.

This clonotype appeared a few times. The V call is TRBV6-5, the J call TRBJ2-3; D may be TRBD1 (5 bases). Per germline, CDR1 MNHEY and CDR2 SVGAGI. The CDR3 is 14 amino acids. Trimming left V 2 bases short and J 4 bases short, with 10 bases between. The DNA for the CDR3 is TGTGCCAGCAGTTACGCAGGGATTCCAGATACGCAGTATTTT. It is translated as CASSYAGIPDTQYF.